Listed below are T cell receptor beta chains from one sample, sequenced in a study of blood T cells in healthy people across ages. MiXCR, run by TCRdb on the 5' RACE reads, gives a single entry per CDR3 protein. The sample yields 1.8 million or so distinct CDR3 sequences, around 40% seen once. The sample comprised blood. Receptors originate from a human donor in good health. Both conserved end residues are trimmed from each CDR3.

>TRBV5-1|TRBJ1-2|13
ASSLDLAGIYGYT
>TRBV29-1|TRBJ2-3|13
SVAHKVGGTDTQY
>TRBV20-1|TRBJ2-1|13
SARISGGAGNEQF
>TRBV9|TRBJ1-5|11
ASSAEGDQPQH
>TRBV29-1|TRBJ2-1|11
SVWSGVYNEQF
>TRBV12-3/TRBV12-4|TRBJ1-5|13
ASSHDRAGGQPQH
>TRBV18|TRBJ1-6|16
ASSPERTGSSYNSPLH
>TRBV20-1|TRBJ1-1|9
SAGDRAAAF
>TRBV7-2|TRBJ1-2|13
ASSSQGQGPYGYT
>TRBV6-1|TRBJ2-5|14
ASSGDERNLQETQY
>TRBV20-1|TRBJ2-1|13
SARGIAGSPGVQF
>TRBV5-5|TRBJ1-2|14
ASSLFGPPRGDGYT
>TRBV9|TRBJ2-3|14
ASSAYGTGRTDTQY
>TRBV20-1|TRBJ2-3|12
SAATSGLTDTQY
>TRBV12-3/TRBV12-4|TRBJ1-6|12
ASSGGQVDAPLH
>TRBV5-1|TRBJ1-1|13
ASSFRRASDTEAF
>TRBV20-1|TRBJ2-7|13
SARDNRGNSYEQY
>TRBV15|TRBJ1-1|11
ATSRGRGAGAF
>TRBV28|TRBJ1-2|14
ASSSQTGTGRSGYT
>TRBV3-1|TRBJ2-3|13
ASSPSLGLSDTQY
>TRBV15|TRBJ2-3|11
ATSSTVGGTQY
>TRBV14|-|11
ASNRLGSYEQY
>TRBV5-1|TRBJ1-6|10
ASSPENSPLH
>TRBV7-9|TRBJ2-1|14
ASSGATSEFLNEQF
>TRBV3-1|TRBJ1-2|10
ASSSGEGGYT
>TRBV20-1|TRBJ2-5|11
SAIGQGQETQY
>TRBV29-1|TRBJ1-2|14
SVLSVKGANNYGYT
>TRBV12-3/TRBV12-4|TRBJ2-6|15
ASSLGGPGSGANVLT